Following are 21 T cell receptor beta chains from one sample sequenced in a study of cytomegalovirus exposure and HLA in healthy donors. The PCR employed 60 Vbeta primers together with 13 Jbeta primers. TCRdb's copy holds only in-frame clones and misses some; the assay was immunoSEQ multiplex PCR. The repertoire holds about 280,000 clones, with around 90% as singletons. The sequenced material came from PBMCs. The receptor set was obtained from a woman younger than 30 in good health and CMV-seronegative.

The gene calls are TRBV6-5 and TRBJ2-7; TRBD2 matches 8 bases. The CDR3 length is 14 residues. The J segment lost 4 bases and the V segment lost 6 bases, leaving 8 bases of the junction unmatched. In germline, CDR1 is MNHEY, CDR2 SVGAGI. The DNA of the CDR3 is TGTGCCAGCAGGGGGACGGTAGCGGGGTACGAGCAGTACTTC. Translated: CASRGTVAGYEQYF.

The DNA of the CDR3 is TGTGCCAGCAGCTTAGTAAGGGGGATGAACACTGAAGCTTTCTTT. Encoded protein: CASSLVRGMNTEAFF. The chain joins TRBV7-8 to TRBJ1-1, with a weak D call TRBD1 (6 bases). Trimming removed 1 base from V and 0 bases from J, with 9 bases in between. The CDR3 consists of 15 residues. The V gene's germline CDR1 is SGHVS and CDR2 FQNEAQ.

The chain joins TRBV30 to TRBJ2-7; 8 bases align to TRBD2. The CDR3 length is 12 residues. V lost 8 bases and J lost 9; bases outside the gene matches: 12. Germline CDR1 GTSNPN, CDR2 SVGIG (reference sequence). CDR3 coding DNA: TGTGCCGGTGGGGGACTAGACCCTCCGCAGTACTTC. Amino acid sequence: CAGGGLDPPQYF.

The chain is built from TRBV4-1 and TRBJ1-2; weak D call: TRBD1 (6 bases). The germline V and J ends were trimmed by 3 bases and 6 bases, with 14 bases remaining between them. The CDR3 sequence is 14 residues long. The germline V gene encodes CDR1 MGHRA and CDR2 YSYEKL. CDR3 in amino acids: CASSQSTGYHGYTF. DNA of the CDR3: TGCGCCAGCAGCCAGAGCACAGGGTACCATGGCTACACCTTC.

This clone has only one observation. The rearrangement uses TRBV5-1 and TRBJ1-3; D is unresolved. Germline CDR1 and CDR2: SGHRS and YFSETQ. Trimming stripped 4 bases from V and 11 bases from J, with 16 bases between. This CDR3 contains 13 residues. CDR3 region: CASSQRPWSAIYF. The CDR3 DNA reads as TGCGCCAGCAGCCAACGTCCTTGGAGCGCCATATATTTT.

The rearrangement links TRBV14 to TRBJ2-5, with TRBD2 matching over 9 bases. The J call may be faulty, since TRBJ2-7 better matches the DNA end. CDR1 SGHDN and CDR2 FVKESK come from the germline V gene. This CDR3 contains 16 residues. The CDR3 DNA sequence: TGTGCCAGCAGCCAAGATCCGCTAGCGGGGCTCTACGAGCAGTACTTC. As protein: CASSQDPLAGLYEQYF.

The chain combines TRBV6-5 with TRBJ2-1; D not resolved. Trimming removed 4 bases at V and 4 bases at J, with 11 bases between. Per the germline V gene, CDR1 is MNHEY and CDR2 is SVGAGI. The CDR3 consists of 14 residues. The CDR3 DNA reads TGTGCCAGCAGTTTGCAGACTCCATACAATGAGCAGTTCTTC. This encodes CASSLQTPYNEQFF.

The chain carries TRBV6-5 and TRBJ2-1; 11 bases line up with TRBD2. The germline V gene encodes CDR1 MNHEY and CDR2 SVGAGI. The CDR3 has 16 residues. J gave up 10 bases and V 0 bases, and 8 bases lay outside the gene matches. CDR3 loop: CASSYSSSGGALEQFF. The DNA of the CDR3 is TGTGCCAGCAGTTACTCGAGTAGCGGGGGGGCATTAGAGCAGTTCTTC.

The chain joins TRBV2 to TRBJ1-1; 8 nucleotides agree with TRBD1. The CDR3 runs 15 residues. Trimming removed 5 bases from V and 5 bases from J; junction bases left unmatched: 10. The germline CDR1 and CDR2 sequences are SNHLY and FYNNEI. The DNA of the CDR3 is TGTGCCAGCAGTCCCAGGACAGGGTGGGAAACTGAAGCTTTCTTT. It encodes CASSPRTGWETEAFF.

CDR3 protein: CASSVGTGGGFSPLHF. Written as DNA, the CDR3 is TGTGCCAGCAGCGTAGGGACAGGGGGCGGGTTTTCACCCCTCCACTTT. The chain carries TRBV9 and TRBJ1-6; TRBD1 matches 11 bases. The germline V gene has CDR1 SGDLS and CDR2 YYNGEE. J was trimmed by 9 bases and V by 0 bases; bases with no gene match: 5. This CDR3 region has 16 residues. The full variable domain, in which reference TRBV9 and TRBJ1-6 provide the parts outside the CDR3, is DSGVTQTPKHLITATGQRVTLRCSPRSGDLSVYWYQQSLDQGLQFLIQYYNGEERAKGNILERFSAQQFPDLHSELNLSSLELGDSALYFCASSVGTGGGFSPLHFGNGTRLTVT.

J is TRBJ2-5 and V is TRBV5-4, with unresolved D. V was pared by 1 base and J by 1 base, with 5 bases between. The CDR3 contains 13 residues. Germline V lookup: CDR1 SGHNT, CDR2 YYREEE (reference sequence). The CDR3 is CASSLPSQETQYF. The CDR3 DNA follows: TGTGCCAGCAGCTTGCCTAGCCAAGAGACCCAGTACTTC.

This clone was observed once. The rearrangement uses TRBV7-8 and TRBJ2-7, with a weak D call TRBD1 (5 bases). In germline, CDR1 is SGHVS, CDR2 FQNEAQ. Trimming pared 5 bases from V and 0 bases from J, leaving 8 bases between. The CDR3 consists of 13 residues. DNA of the CDR3: TGTGCCAGCAGCCAGGACAACTCCTACGAGCAGTACTTC. Its protein is CASSQDNSYEQYF.

The V gene is TRBV6-5, the J gene TRBJ1-2; no clear D gene. The CDR3 totals 12 residues. Germline V gene data show CDR1 as MNHEY and CDR2 as SVGAGI. Trimming shortened V by 5 bases and J by 6 bases, and 10 bases separated the two germline ends. CDR3 bases: TGTGCCAGCAGTCAATGGCCGAATGGCTACACCTTC. This sequence encodes CASSQWPNGYTF.

This chain links TRBV5-1 with TRBJ1-2, with D possibly being TRBD1 (5 bases). CDR3 length: 14 amino acids. Trimming pared 4 bases from V and 1 base from J, leaving 11 bases between. Per germline, CDR1 SGHRS and CDR2 YFSETQ. The CDR3 region has the DNA TGCGCCAGCAGCCTCCGACAGAGTAACTATGGCTACACCTTC. Its translation: CASSLRQSNYGYTF.

The V call is TRBV9, the J call TRBJ2-1; tentative D call: TRBD1 (6 bases). Germline V gene lookup returns CDR1 SGDLS and CDR2 YYNGEE. V gave up 0 bases and J gave up 4 bases, with 11 bases separating them. The length of the CDR3 is 15 residues. CDR3 coding DNA: TGTGCCAGCAGCGTAGTCGGAGACAGGTACAATGAGCAGTTCTTC. It yields the protein CASSVVGDRYNEQFF.

The V call is TRBV27, the J call TRBJ2-6; unclear D gene. The CDR3 has 14 residues. V was shortened by 4 bases and J by 0 bases, with 4 bases between the two germline ends. Germline CDR1 MNHEY, CDR2 SMNVEV (reference sequence). CDR3 region: CASSSVSGANVLTF. The CDR3, as DNA: TGTGCCAGCAGTTCCGTCTCTGGGGCCAACGTCCTGACTTTC.

This clone has just one count. The chain combines TRBV4-1 with TRBJ1-2; D not resolved. In germline, CDR1 is MGHRA, CDR2 YSYEKL. CDR3 length equals 15 residues. With 1 base removed from V and 7 bases from J, the gap between germline ends came to 16 bases. CDR3 sequence (DNA): TGCGCCAGCAGCCAAGTACCCAGGTCCCGGGGTGGCTACACCTTC. Translating gives CASSQVPRSRGGYTF.

The V and J genes are TRBV5-1 and TRBJ1-6; D may be TRBD1 (5 bases). Germline V CDR1 and CDR2: SGHRS, YFSETQ. Trimming stripped 1 base from V and 6 bases from J, with 14 bases between. The CDR3 has 16 amino acids. The CDR3 spells CASSLSQGYRNSPLHF. The CDR3 bases are TGCGCCAGCAGCTTGAGCCAGGGCTATCGTAATTCACCCCTCCACTTT.

V gene TRBV28 combines with J gene TRBJ1-2; weak D call: TRBD1 (5 bases). V was clipped by 5 bases and J by 6 bases, with 7 bases between them. Germline V lookup: CDR1 MDHEN, CDR2 SYDVKM. The CDR3 is made up of 11 amino acids. The CDR3 DNA follows: TGTGCCAGCAGTGCAGGGAATGGCTACACCTTC. Its translation: CASSAGNGYTF.

This clone showed up just once. Sequence at one end of the junction differs from germline and may be a read error. The chain recombines TRBV10-3 with TRBJ1-5; 9 bases match TRBD1. The CDR3 covers 14 residues. CDR1 is ENHRY and CDR2 is SYGVKD in the germline V gene. CDR3 in DNA: TGTGTCATCAGTGAGAAACAGGGGGCTCAGCCCCAGCATTTT. Translated, it gives CVISEKQGAQPQHF.

This chain connects TRBV13 to TRBJ2-5, with a weak D call TRBD2 (5 bases). The V end lost 5 bases, the J end lost 3 bases, and 10 bases lay between the germline ends. Germline assignment: CDR1 PRHDT and CDR2 FYEKMQ (reference sequence). This CDR3 has 13 residues. In DNA form, the CDR3 reads TGTGCCAGCAGCCCAGTAGCGAAAGAGACCCAGTACTTC. Amino acids: CASSPVAKETQYF.